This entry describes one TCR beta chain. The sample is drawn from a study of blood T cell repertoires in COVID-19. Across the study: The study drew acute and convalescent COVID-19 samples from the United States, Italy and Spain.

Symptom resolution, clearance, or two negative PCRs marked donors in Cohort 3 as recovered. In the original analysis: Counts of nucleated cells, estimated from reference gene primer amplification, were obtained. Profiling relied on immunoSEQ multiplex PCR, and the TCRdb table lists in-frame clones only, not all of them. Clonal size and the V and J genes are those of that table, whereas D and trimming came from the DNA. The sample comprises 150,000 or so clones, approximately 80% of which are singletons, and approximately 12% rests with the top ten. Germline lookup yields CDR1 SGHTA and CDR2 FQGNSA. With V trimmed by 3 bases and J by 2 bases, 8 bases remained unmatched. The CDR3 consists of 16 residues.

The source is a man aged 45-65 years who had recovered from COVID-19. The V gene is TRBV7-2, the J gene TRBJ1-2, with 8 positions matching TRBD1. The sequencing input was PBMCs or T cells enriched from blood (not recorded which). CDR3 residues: CASSFQGARSNYGYTF. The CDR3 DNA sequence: TGTGCCAGCAGCTTCCAGGGGGCGAGATCGAACTATGGCTACACCTTC.